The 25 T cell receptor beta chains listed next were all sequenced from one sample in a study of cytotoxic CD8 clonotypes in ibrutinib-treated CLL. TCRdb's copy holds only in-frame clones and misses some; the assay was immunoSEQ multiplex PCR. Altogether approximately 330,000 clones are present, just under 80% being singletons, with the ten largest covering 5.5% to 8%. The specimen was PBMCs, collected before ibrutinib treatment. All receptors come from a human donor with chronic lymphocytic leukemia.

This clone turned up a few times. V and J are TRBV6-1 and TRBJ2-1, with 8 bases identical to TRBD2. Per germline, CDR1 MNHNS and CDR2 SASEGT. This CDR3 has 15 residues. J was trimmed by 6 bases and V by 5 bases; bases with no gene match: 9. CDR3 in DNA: TGTGCCAGCAGTCCCAGCGGGAGAATAGTCAATGAGCAGTTCTTC. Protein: CASSPSGRIVNEQFF.

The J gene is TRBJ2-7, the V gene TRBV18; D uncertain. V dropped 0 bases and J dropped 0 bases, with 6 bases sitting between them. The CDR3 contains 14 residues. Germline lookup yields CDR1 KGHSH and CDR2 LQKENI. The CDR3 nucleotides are TGTGCCAGCTCACCACCGGGGTTCTCCTACGAGCAGTACTTC. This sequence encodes CASSPPGFSYEQYF.

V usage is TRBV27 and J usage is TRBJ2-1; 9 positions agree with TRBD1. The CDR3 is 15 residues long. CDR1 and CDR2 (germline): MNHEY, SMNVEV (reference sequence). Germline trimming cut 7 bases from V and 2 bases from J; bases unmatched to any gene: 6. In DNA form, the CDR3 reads TGTGCCAGCACCATCGGACAGGGGACCTACAATGAGCAGTTCTTC. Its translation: CASTIGQGTYNEQFF.

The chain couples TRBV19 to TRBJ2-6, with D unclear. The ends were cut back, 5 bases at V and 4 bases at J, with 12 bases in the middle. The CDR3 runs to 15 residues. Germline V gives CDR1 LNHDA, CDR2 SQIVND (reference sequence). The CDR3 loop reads CASSSRPLGANVLTF. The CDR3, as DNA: TGTGCCAGTAGTTCTCGTCCCCTCGGGGCCAACGTCCTGACTTTC.

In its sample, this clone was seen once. The CDR3 DNA follows: TGTGCCAGCAGTCCGACTAGCGGAAACACAGATACGCAGTATTTT. Protein: CASSPTSGNTDTQYF. The chain has TRBV28 and TRBJ2-3; 9 nucleotides agree with TRBD2. In germline, CDR1 is MDHEN, CDR2 SYDVKM. This CDR3 comprises 15 residues. V dropped 5 bases and J dropped 2; count of bases not matched to a gene: 5.

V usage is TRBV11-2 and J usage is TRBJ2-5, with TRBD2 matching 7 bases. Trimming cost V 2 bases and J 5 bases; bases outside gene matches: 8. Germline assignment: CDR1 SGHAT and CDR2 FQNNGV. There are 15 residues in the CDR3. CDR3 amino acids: CASSLLGGLWETQYF. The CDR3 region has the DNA TGTGCCAGCAGCTTACTGGGGGGGTTGTGGGAGACCCAGTACTTC.

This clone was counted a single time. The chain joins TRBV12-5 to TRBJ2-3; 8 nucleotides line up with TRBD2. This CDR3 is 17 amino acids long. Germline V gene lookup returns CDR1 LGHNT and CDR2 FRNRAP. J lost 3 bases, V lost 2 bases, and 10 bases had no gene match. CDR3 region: CASGLPGGAGETDTQYF. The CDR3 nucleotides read TGTGCTAGTGGTTTGCCCGGGGGAGCGGGAGAGACAGATACGCAGTATTTT.

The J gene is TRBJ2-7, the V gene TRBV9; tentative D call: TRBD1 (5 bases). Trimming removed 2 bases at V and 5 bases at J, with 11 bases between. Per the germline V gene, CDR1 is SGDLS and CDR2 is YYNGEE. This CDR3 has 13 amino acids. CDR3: CASSVSGLNEQYF. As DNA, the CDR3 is TGTGCCAGCAGCGTTTCAGGGTTGAACGAGCAGTACTTC.

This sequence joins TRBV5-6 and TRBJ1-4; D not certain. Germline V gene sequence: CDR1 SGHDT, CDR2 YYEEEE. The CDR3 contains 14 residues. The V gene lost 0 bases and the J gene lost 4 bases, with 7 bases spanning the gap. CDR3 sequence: CASSLAGVNEKLFF. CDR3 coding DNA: TGTGCCAGCAGCTTGGCCGGGGTTAATGAAAAACTGTTTTTT.

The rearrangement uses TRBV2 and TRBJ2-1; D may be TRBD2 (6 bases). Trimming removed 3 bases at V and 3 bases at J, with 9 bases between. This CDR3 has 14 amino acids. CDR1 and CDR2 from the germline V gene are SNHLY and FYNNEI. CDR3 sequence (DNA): TGTGCCAGCAGTGACGGCGGGGTCTACAATGAGCAGTTCTTC. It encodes CASSDGGVYNEQFF.

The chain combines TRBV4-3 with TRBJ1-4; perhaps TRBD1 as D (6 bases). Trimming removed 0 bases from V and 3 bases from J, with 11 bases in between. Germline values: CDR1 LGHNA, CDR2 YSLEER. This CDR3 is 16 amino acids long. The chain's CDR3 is CASSQDLGQPNEKLFF. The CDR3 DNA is TGCGCCAGCAGCCAAGACTTAGGACAGCCTAATGAAAAACTGTTTTTT.

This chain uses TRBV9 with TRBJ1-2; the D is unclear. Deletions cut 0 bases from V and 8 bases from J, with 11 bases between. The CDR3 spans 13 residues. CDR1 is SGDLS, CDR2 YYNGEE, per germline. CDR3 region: CASSVGQEWGYTF. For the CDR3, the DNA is TGTGCCAGCAGCGTAGGGCAGGAGTGGGGCTACACCTTC.

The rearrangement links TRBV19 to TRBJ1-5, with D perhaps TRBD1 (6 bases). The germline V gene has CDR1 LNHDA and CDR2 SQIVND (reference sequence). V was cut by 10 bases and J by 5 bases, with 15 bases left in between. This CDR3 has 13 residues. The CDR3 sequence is CATSGGRDQPQHF. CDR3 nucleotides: TGTGCCACCAGTGGGGGGCGTGATCAGCCCCAGCATTTT.

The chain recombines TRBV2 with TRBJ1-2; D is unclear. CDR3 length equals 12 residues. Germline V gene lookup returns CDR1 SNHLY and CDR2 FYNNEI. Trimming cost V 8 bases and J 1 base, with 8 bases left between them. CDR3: CASADDNYGYTF. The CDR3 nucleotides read TGTGCCAGCGCAGACGATAACTATGGCTACACCTTC.

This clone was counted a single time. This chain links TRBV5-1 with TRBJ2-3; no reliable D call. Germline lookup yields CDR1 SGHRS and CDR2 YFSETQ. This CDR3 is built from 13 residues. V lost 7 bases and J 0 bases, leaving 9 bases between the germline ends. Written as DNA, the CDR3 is TGCGCCAGCCAGACACCTAGCACAGATACGCAGTATTTT. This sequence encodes CASQTPSTDTQYF.

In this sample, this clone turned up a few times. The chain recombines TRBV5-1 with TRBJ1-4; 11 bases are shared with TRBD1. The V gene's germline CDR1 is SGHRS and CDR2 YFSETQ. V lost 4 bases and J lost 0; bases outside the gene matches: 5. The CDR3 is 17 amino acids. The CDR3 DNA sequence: TGCGCCAGCAGCCCCTGGACAGGGGGCTCAACTAATGAAAAACTGTTTTTT. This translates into CASSPWTGGSTNEKLFF. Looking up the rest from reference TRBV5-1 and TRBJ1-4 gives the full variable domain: KAGVTQTPRYLIKTRGQQVTLSCSPISGHRSVSWYQQTPGQGLQFLFEYFSETQRNKGNFPGRFSGRQFSNSRSEMNVSTLELGDSALYLCASSPWTGGSTNEKLFFGSGTQLSVL.

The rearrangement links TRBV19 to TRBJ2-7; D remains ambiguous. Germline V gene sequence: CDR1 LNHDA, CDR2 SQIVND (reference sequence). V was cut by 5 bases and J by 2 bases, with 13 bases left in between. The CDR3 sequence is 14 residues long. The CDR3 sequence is CASSGQDHTYEQYF. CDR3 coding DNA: TGTGCCAGTAGTGGGCAGGACCATACCTACGAGCAGTACTTC.

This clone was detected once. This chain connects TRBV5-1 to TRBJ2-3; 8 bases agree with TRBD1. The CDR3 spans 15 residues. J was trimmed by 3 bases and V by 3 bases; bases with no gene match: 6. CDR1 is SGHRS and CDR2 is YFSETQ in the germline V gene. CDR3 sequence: CASSSRQGITDTQYF. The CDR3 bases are TGCGCCAGCAGCTCCAGACAGGGGATTACAGATACGCAGTATTTT. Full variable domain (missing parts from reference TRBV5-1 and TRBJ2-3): KAGVTQTPRYLIKTRGQQVTLSCSPISGHRSVSWYQQTPGQGLQFLFEYFSETQRNKGNFPGRFSGRQFSNSRSEMNVSTLELGDSALYLCASSSRQGITDTQYFGPGTRLTVL.

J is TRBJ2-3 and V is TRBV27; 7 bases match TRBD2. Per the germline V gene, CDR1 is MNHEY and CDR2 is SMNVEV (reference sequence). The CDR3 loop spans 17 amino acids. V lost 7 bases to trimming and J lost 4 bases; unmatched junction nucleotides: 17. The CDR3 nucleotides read TGTGCCAGCACCACCCAATCGCGGGAGTCTCGGGCAGATACGCAGTATTTT. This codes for CASTTQSRESRADTQYF.

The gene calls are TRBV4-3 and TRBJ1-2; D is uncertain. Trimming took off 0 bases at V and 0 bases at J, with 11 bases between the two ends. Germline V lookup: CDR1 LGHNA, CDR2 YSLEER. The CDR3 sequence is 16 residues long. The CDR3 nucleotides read TGCGCCAGCAGCCAAGATTCCGCACCTACTAACTATGGCTACACCTTC. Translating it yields CASSQDSAPTNYGYTF.

CDR3 sequence: CASSRSQREAEQYF. CDR3 nucleotides: TGTGCCAGCAGCAGAAGTCAGCGGGAGGCCGAGCAGTACTTC. The chain recombines TRBV7-8 with TRBJ2-7, with 9 bases fitting TRBD2. The junction had 8 bases not matched to a gene; V was cut back by 5 bases and J by 6 bases. This CDR3 comprises 14 residues. CDR1 and CDR2 from the germline V gene are SGHVS and FQNEAQ.

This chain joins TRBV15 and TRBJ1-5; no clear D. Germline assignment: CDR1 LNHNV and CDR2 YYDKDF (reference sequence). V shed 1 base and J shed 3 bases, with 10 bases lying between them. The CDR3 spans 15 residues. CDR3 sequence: CATSRGGTINQPQHF. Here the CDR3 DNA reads TGTGCCACCAGCAGAGGGGGTACCATCAATCAGCCCCAGCATTTT. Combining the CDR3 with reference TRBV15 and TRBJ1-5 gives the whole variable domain DAMVIQNPRYQVTQFGKPVTLSCSQTLNHNVMYWYQQKSSQAPKLLFHYYDKDFNNEADTPDNFQSRRPNTSFCFLDIRSPGLGDTAMYLCATSRGGTINQPQHFGDGTRLSIL.

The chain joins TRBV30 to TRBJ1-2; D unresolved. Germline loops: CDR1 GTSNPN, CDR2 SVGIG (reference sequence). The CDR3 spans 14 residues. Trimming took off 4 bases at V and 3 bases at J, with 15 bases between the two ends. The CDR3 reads CAWTGSERYYGYTF. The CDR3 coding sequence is TGTGCCTGGACTGGATCCGAGCGCTACTATGGCTACACCTTC.

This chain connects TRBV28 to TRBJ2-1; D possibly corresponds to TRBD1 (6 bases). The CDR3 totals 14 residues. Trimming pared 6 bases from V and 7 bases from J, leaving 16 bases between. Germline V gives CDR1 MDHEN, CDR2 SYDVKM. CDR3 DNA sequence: TGTGCCAGCAGCCTTTTGGAAAGGGGGAATGAGCAGTTCTTC. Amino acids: CASSLLERGNEQFF. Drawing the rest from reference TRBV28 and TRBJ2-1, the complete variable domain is DVKVTQSSRYLVKRTGEKVFLECVQDMDHENMFWYRQDPGLGLRLIYFSYDVKMKEKGDIPEGYSVSREKKERFSLILESASTNQTSMYLCASSLLERGNEQFFGPGTRLTVL.

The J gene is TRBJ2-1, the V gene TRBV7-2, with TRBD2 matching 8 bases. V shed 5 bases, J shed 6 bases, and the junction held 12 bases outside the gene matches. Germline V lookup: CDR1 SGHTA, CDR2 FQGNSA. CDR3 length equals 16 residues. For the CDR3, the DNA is TGTGCCAGCAGCGGGGAATCAGCGGGAGTTTTCAATGAGCAGTTCTTC. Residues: CASSGESAGVFNEQFF.